This note documents a single T cell receptor beta chain sequence. The clone's antigen remains unknown. The sample holds no much larger clone one base away, and base qualities are not on file. The data derive from a study of shared clonotypes between healthy human individuals (dated by TCRdb to the early 2020s). In the study overall: A few men and two women, aged 18 to 49 years, made up the cohort. To estimate repertoire size and how much clonotype sharing occurs between individuals, the study deeply sequenced the blood TCR repertoires of five healthy adults. For each donor, CD4 naive and CD4 memory were each given three plates, CD8 naive was given two plates, and CD8 memory was given one plate. Per donor, leukapheresis produced somewhere between about 0.85 and 10 billion PBMCs. To increase sequencing depth and limit assay-specific biases, TCR repertoire library preparation and sequencing were carried out by different laboratories using diverse techniques. General findings and caveats noted by the study authors: Even with the large sequencing depth, rarefaction of the sorted-subset datasets indicated that sequencing was incomplete. The genetic and exposure-history diversity represented was limited by the small number of donors. Based on pairwise subsampling, the degree of clonotype sharing among donors was expected to be affected by sequencing depth. Clonotypes shared by all four sorted-subset donors showed higher generation probabilities than non-shared clonotypes. When several donors were compared, the shared fraction of clonotypes was around 5.1% for naive CD4, 3.5% for naive CD8, more than 2% for memory CD4, and 0.4% for memory CD8. Larger estimated clonotype richness was generally found for naive subsets than for memory subsets. Sampling was limited to blood, and TCR repertoires in tissue likely differ from TCR repertoires in blood.

V is pared back by 1 base and J by 4 bases, with 10 bases lying between the germline termini. CDR1 and CDR2 are drawn from the germline V gene (reference sequence): MNHEY, SMNVEV. The CDR3, cysteine through phenylalanine, is 14 amino acids long. The kept DNA is CDR3 alone, 42 bases in frame from the first base. Using the deep immunoSEQ assay, multiplex PCR amplified TCR CDR3 regions from genomic DNA. Genomic DNA extracted from each cell subset was distributed evenly over all wells of several immunoSEQ 96-well plates, and each plate served as one replicate. For sorted subsets, approximately 190 ng genomic DNA, equal to about 30,000 T cell genomes, was loaded into each replicate PCR. The purified libraries were quantified using a Qubit 3.0 fluorometer, sized with a Bioanalyzer 2100, and then quantified again using the KAPA Library Quantification kit. Every immunoSEQ 96-well plate was sequenced on a dedicated single-read 150-cycle Illumina NextSeq 550 flow cell. Processing in the source paper ran as follows. The immunoSEQ output contained only junctional sequences without quality scores, so filtering could not match that applied to full-length reads. Sequences were annotated with PyIR, a Python wrapper for IgBLAST v1.9, and V/J genes and CDR3 were assigned using IMGT germline references. Reads were filtered out if the reads had weak V/J assignments (E-value above 1e-6), no CDR3, stop codons, out-of-frame junctions, or ambiguous translated residues. V3J clonotypes were defined as sequences sharing the same inferred V gene, J gene, and CDR3 amino acid sequence. To compute the percentage overlap between repertoires, the number of shared unique clonotypes was divided by the size of the smaller repertoire. Richness of each repertoire was evaluated using RTK rarefaction, the Chao1 estimator, and Recon v2.1 estimates of unobserved clonotypes. OLGA was used to compute generation probabilities for all TCRbeta clonotypes that the gDNA method yielded from several donors. TCRdb's version of the immuneACCESS table is confined to in-frame rearrangements and falls short of the full clone set. An unresolved V gene accounts for under half of the shortfall where checked; the remainder is of unknown origin. Clone size and the V and J calls come from that table; the DNA yielded D and trimming. Counted in this sample were around 2.1 million clones; approximately 94% of them appeared once. The ten largest clonotypes hold about 1.5% of the sample.

CD8 naive samples consisted of CD45RO-negative cells that were positively selected for CCR7, yielding a CD45RA+CCR7+ population without TemRA cells. Donors were healthy HIV-negative adults with no recently reported acute infections or vaccinations. All donors were Caucasian adults living in Nashville, Tennessee, USA. Blood was obtained by leukapheresis, after which PBMCs were separated by Ficoll-Histopaque density gradient centrifugation and cryopreserved in liquid nitrogen vapor phase. Analytical flow cytometry was used to check the purity and quantity of each magnetically sorted T cell population. Genomic DNA was isolated from each sorted fraction and quantified by UV absorbance on a Nanodrop 2000c.

The rearrangement combines TRBV27 with TRBJ2-5; the D gene is perhaps TRBD1 or TRBD2, each of them matching over 6 bases. This receptor was obtained from a man between 18 and 35 years old in good health. Some clones in this sample may be carry-over from other donors' samples. The sequencing sample was made of naive CD8+ T cells from PBMCs. The cell subset or site label here, explained by the study, means: CD45RA+CCR7+. The CDR3 is CASSLWRDTETQYF. The nucleotide sequence reads as follows: TGTGCCAGCAGTTTATGGCGGGACACAGAGACCCAGTACTTC.